A selection of T cell receptor beta chains follows, all from one sample in a study of shared clonotypes between healthy human individuals. Clones were sequenced by immunoSEQ multiplex PCR, and TCRdb holds only the in-frame ones, with some missing. The sample consists of over 2 million clones, approximately 95% of them appearing once. Material: naive CD4+ T cells sorted from blood. These receptors were obtained from a man aged 18 to 29 in good health. CDR3s include the opening cysteine and the closing phenylalanine or tryptophan. The D gene is left open where the match is weak. The size entry is marked missing in some rows and otherwise reads once, few, many or a size class.

>TRBJ2-7|NA|TRBV5-1|NA
TGCGCCAGCAGCTTCGGACCGGGCTACGAGCAGTACTTC
CASSFGPGYEQYF
>TRBJ1-5|NA|TRBV30|NA
TGTGCCTGGAGTGGAGGGGGAGGACAGCCCCAGCATTTT
CAWSGGGGQPQHF
>TRBJ2-1|NA|TRBV5-1|TRBD1
TGCGCCTGCACGTCCGGGACAGGGGGTCCCAATGAGCAGTTCTTC
CACTSGTGGPNEQFF
>TRBJ2-7|NA|TRBV5-6|NA
TGTGCCAGCAGCAGGGGACCGCCCTACGAGCAGTACTTC
CASSRGPPYEQYF
>TRBJ2-4|NA|TRBV5-4|TRBD2
TGTGCCAGCAGTTACGGACTAGCGGGAGGTCATGCCAAAAACATTCAGTACTTC
CASSYGLAGGHAKNIQYF
>TRBJ2-7|NA|TRBV10-3|TRBD1
TGTGCCATCAGTGAGGGCCAGGGGGAAAGGGTCTACGAGCAGTACTTC
CAISEGQGERVYEQYF
>TRBJ2-2|NA|TRBV4-1|TRBD1
TGCGCCAGCAGCCAAGGCGACAGGGCCGGGGAGCTGTTTTTT
CASSQGDRAGELFF
>TRBJ2-3|NA|TRBV7-8|NA
TGTGCCAGCAGCCCCACCTGGCCTGGGCGTCAAGATACGCAGTATTTT
CASSPTWPGRQDTQYF
>TRBJ1-2|NA|TRBV10-3|NA
TGTGCCACTGGGGACATAGTAGCTAACTATGGCTACACCTTC
CATGDIVANYGYTF
>TRBJ2-5|few|TRBV18|TRBD2
TGTGCCAGCTCACCGGGACTAGCGGAGACCCAGTACTTC
CASSPGLAETQYF
>TRBJ2-1|NA|TRBV28|TRBD2
TGTGCCAGCAGCTATAAAATTTGGACTAGCGGCAATGAGCAGTTCTTC
CASSYKIWTSGNEQFF
>TRBJ2-7|NA|TRBV15|TRBD2
TGTGCCACCAGCAGAACGAGCGGGGTTCCCTACGAGCAGTACTTC
CATSRTSGVPYEQYF
>TRBJ1-5|NA|TRBV4-1|TRBD1
TGCGCCAGCAGCCAAGAGATGGGACAGGGTGGTCAGCCCCAGCATTTT
CASSQEMGQGGQPQHF
>TRBJ2-1|NA|TRBV5-1|TRBD2
TGCGCCAGCAGCTTTAACGGACTAGCGGGCTACAATGAGCAGTTCTTC
CASSFNGLAGYNEQFF
>TRBJ1-2|NA|TRBV18|NA
TGTGCCAGCTCACAAGAAGCGGGTGGCTACACCTTC
CASSQEAGGYTF
>TRBJ1-6|once|TRBV21-1|NA
TGTGCCAGCAGTACAGGGGCGGGGACCTATAATTCACCCCTCCACTTT
CASSTGAGTYNSPLHF
>TRBJ2-7|NA|TRBV25-1|TRBD1
TGTGCCAGCGCCGGACAGGGGGGCTACGAGCAGTACTTC
CASAGQGGYEQYF
>TRBJ2-7|NA|TRBV5-6|NA
TGTGCCAGCAGCCTAATAACAGGGAACCAGTACTTC
CASSLITGNQYF
>TRBJ1-1|NA|TRBV10-3|NA
TGTGCCATCAGCCCCTTAGGGGGCACTGAAGCTTTCTTT
CAISPLGGTEAFF
>TRBJ1-2|NA|TRBV2|TRBD1
TGTGCCAGCAGCTTGGGACAGCTTAACTATGGCTACACCTTC
CASSLGQLNYGYTF
>TRBJ2-7|NA|TRBV10-1|NA
TGCGCCAGCAGTGAAGTCAGGGGATACGAGCAGTACTTC
CASSEVRGYEQYF
>TRBJ2-5|NA|TRBV9|TRBD2
TGTGCCAGCACCCGGACTAGCGGGGGGAACCAAGAGACCCAGTACTTC
CASTRTSGGNQETQYF
>TRBJ2-7|NA|TRBV11-2|NA
TGTGCCAGCAGCTTTGCCCCCTTAGAGCAGTACTTC
CASSFAPLEQYF
>TRBJ2-2|once|TRBV5-1|TRBD2
TGCGCCAGCAGCTTGGGATCTAGCGGGAGAACCGGGGAGCTGTTTTTT
CASSLGSSGRTGELFF
>TRBJ2-3|NA|TRBV5-8|NA
TGTGCCAGCAGCTTGGGCGAGGGGCTCGGGGATACGCAGTATTTT
CASSLGEGLGDTQYF
>TRBJ2-7|NA|TRBV6-4|NA
TGTGCCAGCAGTGACTCTTCCACGCCGGGTTTCATATCTCACGAGCAGTACTTC
CASSDSSTPGFISHEQYF
>TRBJ2-3|NA|TRBV11-2|NA
TGTGCCAGCTCGCTTCCTATAAGCTTCACAGATACGCAGTATTTT
CASSLPISFTDTQYF
>TRBJ1-4|NA|TRBV19|TRBD1
TGTGCCAGTAGTAGGGGACAGGGCGGTGAAAAACTGTTTTTT
CASSRGQGGEKLFF
>TRBJ1-1|NA|TRBV2|TRBD1
TGTGCCAGCACCCCAGACAGGGGCTACACTGAAGCTTTCTTT
CASTPDRGYTEAFF
>TRBJ2-7|NA|TRBV10-3|TRBD1
TGTGCCATCAGGGGACAGGGGGGCCCCGACGAGCAGTACTTC
CAIRGQGGPDEQYF
>TRBJ2-3|once|TRBV5-1|NA
TGCGCCAGCAGCTTGGTTGGCGGAAGCACAGATACGCAGTATTTT
CASSLVGGSTDTQYF
>TRBJ1-2|NA|TRBV19|TRBD1
TGTGCCAGTAGTCACCCCGGGACAGGGTATGGCTACACCTTC
CASSHPGTGYGYTF
>TRBJ2-7|NA|TRBV6-5|NA
TGTGCCAGCAGTTACTCCTGGCAGGGGAAGTACGAGCAGTACTTC
CASSYSWQGKYEQYF
>TRBJ2-3|NA|TRBV30|NA
TGTGCCTGGAGTCTCCTCCTCACAGATACGCAGTATTTT
CAWSLLLTDTQYF
>TRBJ2-3|NA|TRBV5-1|TRBD1
TGCGCCAGCATCCTACCCGGGACAGGGGGTTCAGATACGCAGTATTTT
CASILPGTGGSDTQYF
>TRBJ1-1|NA|TRBV6-5|NA
TGTGCCAGCAGCCGAGGGGGGGATACTGAAGCTTTCTTT
CASSRGGDTEAFF
>TRBJ1-5|NA|TRBV19|NA
TGTGCCAGTACCTATACAGGAACCCTCAATCAGCCCCAGCATTTT
CASTYTGTLNQPQHF
>TRBJ2-2|NA|TRBV7-6|NA
TGTGCCAGCAGCCTAAGGGACCCGCCGACCGGGGAGCTGTTTTTT
CASSLRDPPTGELFF
>TRBJ1-2|NA|TRBV10-3|NA
TGTGCCACCGGGACAACTAACTATGGCTACACCTTC
CATGTTNYGYTF